These 32 T cell receptor beta chains share one sample of origin, sequenced in a study of T cell changes during pregnancy in multiple sclerosis. Profiling relied on immunoSEQ multiplex PCR, and the TCRdb table lists in-frame clones only, not all of them. This table holds some 57,000 clones, 75% to 90% found once. Sequences were derived from peripheral blood, sampled in the first trimester of pregnancy. These receptors all come from a female donor in good health, enrolled as a control in a pregnancy study.

CDR3 bases: TGTGCCAGCAGCTCCCGGGGGAGGCCAGGCCAAGAGACCCAGTACTTC. Protein product: CASSSRGRPGQETQYF. The chain couples TRBV5-4 to TRBJ2-5; a weak D match, TRBD2 (6 bases). The CDR3 loop spans 16 amino acids. Trimming left V 3 bases short and J 1 base short, with 16 bases between. Germline V lookup: CDR1 SGHNT, CDR2 YYREEE (reference sequence).

The rearrangement joins TRBV5-6 to TRBJ2-7, with D possibly TRBD1 on 6 matching bases. There are 17 residues in the CDR3. The germline CDR1 and CDR2 sequences are SGHDT and YYEEEE. V shed 4 bases and J shed 6 bases, with 26 bases lying between them. The CDR3 bases are TGTGCCAGCAGCCGAATGGGGTTTGGGGGCCCTAATTCCGAGCAGTACTTC. Translated, it gives CASSRMGFGGPNSEQYF.

The chain links TRBV9 to TRBJ2-7; D possibly corresponds to TRBD2 (5 bases). Germline-derived CDR1 and CDR2 are SGDLS and YYNGEE. CDR3 length equals 12 residues. Trimming left V 0 bases short and J 7 bases short, with 8 bases between. The CDR3 DNA sequence: TGTGCCAGCAGCGTAGCTTCGGGAGAGCAGTACTTC. Translating it yields CASSVASGEQYF. Full variable domain (missing parts from reference TRBV9 and TRBJ2-7): DSGVTQTPKHLITATGQRVTLRCSPRSGDLSVYWYQQSLDQGLQFLIQYYNGEERAKGNILERFSAQQFPDLHSELNLSSLELGDSALYFCASSVASGEQYFGPGTRLTVT.

The gene calls are TRBV5-8 and TRBJ1-5; no reliable D call. Germline CDR1 and CDR2: SGHTS and YDEGEE. V was pared by 4 bases and J by 0 bases, with 14 bases between. The CDR3 runs to 16 residues. The CDR3, as DNA: TGTGCCAGCAGCCCAGCCGGGGATTATAGCAATCAGCCCCAGCATTTT. The encoded protein is CASSPAGDYSNQPQHF.

J is TRBJ1-6 and V is TRBV27, with D hard to call. Trimming shortened V by 6 bases and J by 3 bases, and 9 bases separated the two germline ends. This CDR3 contains 14 residues. Looked up from germline, CDR1 is MNHEY and CDR2 is SMNVEV (reference sequence). CDR3 in DNA: TGTGCCAGCAGAGAGGGTTTCTATAATTCACCCCTCCACTTT. It translates to CASREGFYNSPLHF.

The chain employs TRBV13 and TRBJ1-4; 7 nucleotides agree with TRBD1. This CDR3 is 15 amino acids long. V lost 5 bases and J lost 4; bases outside the gene matches: 7. Germline V gene lookup returns CDR1 PRHDT and CDR2 FYEKMQ (reference sequence). The CDR3 loop is CASSVTGTVNEKLFF. The CDR3 DNA reads as TGTGCCAGCAGCGTTACCGGGACAGTTAATGAAAAACTGTTTTTT.

This sequence joins TRBV6-6 and TRBJ2-2; the D gene is possibly TRBD2 (6 bases). The CDR3 is 14 amino acids. In germline, CDR1 is MNHNY, CDR2 SVGAGI (reference sequence). The CDR3 DNA reads as TGTGCGTATGGCGGGACGGCGAACACCGGGGAGCTGTTTTTT. Residues: CAYGGTANTGELFF.

The rearrangement uses TRBV25-1 and TRBJ1-4, with 9 bases matching TRBD1. V lost 1 base to trimming and J lost 3 bases; unmatched junction nucleotides: 3. The germline V gene has CDR1 MGHDK and CDR2 SYGVNS. The CDR3 totals 16 residues. The CDR3 coding sequence is TGTGCCAGCAGTGAATCGGGGACAGGGCCTAATGAAAAACTGTTTTTT. This gives the protein CASSESGTGPNEKLFF.

The CDR3 spells CASSLEGTGSYNEQFF. In DNA form, the CDR3 reads TGTGCCAGCAGCTTAGAAGGGACAGGGTCTTACAATGAGCAGTTCTTC. This chain connects TRBV11-3 to TRBJ2-1; 9 bases align to TRBD1. CDR3 size: 16 residues. Trimming at V came to 0 bases and at J to 4 bases, leaving 4 bases not matched to a gene. Germline V CDR1 and CDR2: SGHNT, YENEEA.

This sequence joins TRBV7-2 and TRBJ1-3, with 7 bases lining up with TRBD1. The CDR3 is 14 residues long. Germline V CDR1 and CDR2: SGHTA, FQGNSA. With 3 bases clipped from V and 4 bases from J, the junction kept 3 bases outside the gene matches. CDR3 bases: TGTGCCAGCAGCTTGACAGGGACCGGAAACACCATATATTTT. It encodes CASSLTGTGNTIYF. Together with reference TRBV7-2 and TRBJ1-3, the CDR3 gives the full variable domain: GAGVSQSPSNKVTEKGKDVELRCDPISGHTALYWYRQSLGQGLEFLIYFQGNSAPDKSGLPSDRFSAERTGGSVSTLTIQRTQQEDSAVYLCASSLTGTGNTIYFGEGSWLTVV.

The chain uses TRBV30 and TRBJ1-3, with 7 positions matching TRBD1. With 5 bases clipped from V and 4 bases from J, the junction kept 5 bases outside the gene matches. CDR1 and CDR2 from the germline V gene are GTSNPN and SVGIG (reference sequence). The CDR3 runs 13 residues. CDR3 protein: CAWGTGVGNTIYF. In DNA form, the CDR3 reads TGTGCCTGGGGAACAGGGGTCGGAAACACCATATATTTT.

Only one count was recorded for this clone. The CDR3 loop reads CAWSVWTASWEETQYF. The CDR3 DNA reads as TGTGCCTGGAGTGTGTGGACTGCAAGTTGGGAAGAGACCCAGTACTTC. The V and J genes are TRBV30 and TRBJ2-5; D perhaps matches TRBD2 (5 bases). Germline V gene sequence: CDR1 GTSNPN, CDR2 SVGIG (reference sequence). Trimming removed 0 bases at V and 3 bases at J, with 17 bases between. This CDR3 comprises 16 residues.

The V call is TRBV2, the J call TRBJ2-1, with 8 bases matching TRBD2. V gave up 2 bases and J gave up 4 bases; unmatched junction bases: 10. Germline V lookup: CDR1 SNHLY, CDR2 FYNNEI. CDR3 length equals 17 residues. The CDR3 reads CASSELSAGGPYNEQFF. CDR3 bases: TGTGCCAGCAGTGAACTATCGGCGGGGGGACCATACAATGAGCAGTTCTTC.

This chain connects TRBV7-2 to TRBJ1-5; 10 bases align to TRBD1. Germline CDR1 is SGHTA and CDR2 is FQGNSA. The CDR3 runs 12 residues. V gave up 4 bases and J gave up 15 bases; unmatched junction bases: 6. The CDR3 DNA sequence: TGTGCCAGCAGCTCACCGGGACAGGGGCCGCATTTT. Protein sequence: CASSSPGQGPHF.

The gene calls are TRBV15 and TRBJ1-2; 11 nucleotides match TRBD1. The CDR3 has 16 amino acids. Per the germline V gene, CDR1 is LNHNV and CDR2 is YYDKDF (reference sequence). The V gene end was trimmed by 2 bases and the J gene end by 2 bases; junction bases not matched to a gene: 4. This chain's CDR3 is CATSRSRDRGNYGYTF. In DNA, the CDR3 is TGTGCCACCAGCAGATCGAGGGACAGGGGGAACTATGGCTACACCTTC.

The chain links TRBV6-5 to TRBJ2-2, with TRBD1 identical over 7 bases. V was clipped by 6 bases and J by 4 bases; unmatched bases: 5. Germline V gives CDR1 MNHEY, CDR2 SVGAGI. The length of the CDR3 is 14 residues. The CDR3 protein is CASSATGITGELFF. The CDR3 DNA follows: TGTGCCAGCAGCGCGACAGGGATCACCGGGGAGCTGTTTTTT.

J is TRBJ2-7 and V is TRBV30; D call uncertain. The CDR3 has 12 amino acids. Trimming took 2 bases from V and 2 from J, leaving 7 bases between them. Looked up from germline, CDR1 is GTSNPN and CDR2 is SVGIG (reference sequence). The CDR3 DNA reads as TGTGCCTGGAGTAGTTCAGCCTACGAGCAGTACTTC. Its translation is CAWSSSAYEQYF. The complete variable domain, with remaining parts taken from reference TRBV30 and TRBJ2-7, reads SQTIHQWPATLVQPVGSPLSLECTVEGTSNPNLYWYRQAAGRGLQLLFYSVGIGQISSEVPQNLSASRPQDRQFILSSKKLLLSDSGFYLCAWSSSAYEQYFGPGTRLTVT.

The chain recombines TRBV6-5 with TRBJ1-1; 9 bases map to TRBD1. The CDR3 runs 15 residues. After removal of 6 bases from V and 1 base from J, the junction contained 6 bases not matched to a gene. The germline CDR1 and CDR2 sequences are MNHEY and SVGAGI. The CDR3 coding sequence is TGTGCCAGCAGCAAACAGGGGGCAGGGAACACTGAAGCTTTCTTT. Its protein is CASSKQGAGNTEAFF.

The V gene is TRBV2, the J gene TRBJ2-6; TRBD1 agrees at 8 bases. Germline CDR1 SNHLY, CDR2 FYNNEI. CDR3 length equals 16 residues. Unmatched junction bases numbered 6, after V lost 2 bases and J lost 6 bases. CDR3 in DNA: TGTGCCAGCAGTGAATACGCAGGGGGCAAGGCCAACGTCCTGACTTTC. Protein sequence: CASSEYAGGKANVLTF. Using reference TRBV2 and TRBJ2-6 for the parts outside the CDR3, the full variable domain is EPEVTQTPSHQVTQMGQEVILRCVPISNHLYFYWYRQILGQKVEFLVSFYNNEISEKSEIFDDQFSVERPDGSNFTLKIRSTKLEDSAMYFCASSEYAGGKANVLTFGAGSRLTVL.

The chain couples TRBV30 to TRBJ1-6, with D perhaps matching TRBD1 (6 bases). CDR1 is GTSNPN, CDR2 SVGIG, per germline (reference sequence). Trimming left V 0 bases short and J 2 bases short, with 17 bases between. This CDR3 region has 18 residues. The CDR3 sequence is CAWSVQGGLETYNSPLHF. DNA of the CDR3: TGTGCCTGGAGTGTACAAGGGGGTCTTGAGACCTATAATTCACCCCTCCACTTT.

This chain joins TRBV30 and TRBJ1-3; tentatively, D is TRBD1 (5 bases). V was cut by 0 bases and J by 0 bases, with 18 bases left in between. This CDR3 has 18 amino acids. Germline assignment: CDR1 GTSNPN and CDR2 SVGIG (reference sequence). CDR3 protein: CAWSVAVRGLISGNTIYF. CDR3 nucleotides: TGTGCCTGGAGTGTCGCGGTTAGGGGTCTTATCTCTGGAAACACCATATATTTT.

This rearrangement joins TRBV7-9 to TRBJ1-2; tentative D call: TRBD1 (5 bases). Per germline, CDR1 SEHNR and CDR2 FQNEAQ (reference sequence). CDR3 length equals 13 residues. The V gene lost 4 bases and the J gene lost 4 bases, with 10 bases spanning the gap. The CDR3 DNA follows: TGTGCCAGCAGCTCCGGGGGGGTCTATGGCTACACCTTC. Its translation: CASSSGGVYGYTF.

The V and J genes are TRBV25-1 and TRBJ2-1; 7 positions agree with TRBD2. From germline, CDR1 is MGHDK and CDR2 SYGVNS. There are 18 residues in the CDR3. V lost 3 bases and J lost 3; bases outside the gene matches: 14. The CDR3, as DNA: TGTGCCAGCAGTGAGCCCTCCTTTGTAGCGGGCAACTACAATGAGCAGTTCTTC. Translated: CASSEPSFVAGNYNEQFF. Full variable domain (outside the CDR3, taken from reference TRBV25-1 and TRBJ2-1): EADIYQTPRYLVIGTGKKITLECSQTMGHDKMYWYQQDPGMELHLIHYSYGVNSTEKGDLSSESTVSRIRTEHFPLTLESARPSHTSQYLCASSEPSFVAGNYNEQFFGPGTRLTVL.

This chain connects TRBV6-1 to TRBJ2-7; 11 bases line up with TRBD1. The CDR3 has 13 amino acids. V was clipped by 5 bases and J by 5 bases; unmatched bases: 2. Germline CDR1 is MNHNS and CDR2 is SASEGT. The CDR3 region has the DNA TGTGCCAGCAGTTGGACAGGGGGCGACGAGCAGTACTTC. It is translated as CASSWTGGDEQYF.

This clone came up a few times. The chain carries TRBV29-1 and TRBJ1-1; TRBD1 agrees at 7 bases. Per the germline V gene, CDR1 is SQVTM and CDR2 is ANQGSEA. Trimming cost V 4 bases and J 5 bases; bases outside gene matches: 4. The CDR3 extends over 12 amino acids. CDR3 nucleotides: TGCAGCGTTGGTCAACAGGGGACTGAAGCTTTCTTT. Translation: CSVGQQGTEAFF.

The chain combines TRBV9 with TRBJ2-1; no reliable D call. The CDR3 is made up of 15 amino acids. Trimming took off 0 bases at V and 7 bases at J, with 14 bases between the two ends. Germline V lookup: CDR1 SGDLS, CDR2 YYNGEE. CDR3 in DNA: TGTGCCAGCAGCGTAGCTACGTTTTCAGCGAATGAGCAGTTCTTC. Translated: CASSVATFSANEQFF.

The rearrangement uses TRBV7-9 and TRBJ2-1; possibly TRBD1 for D (5 bases). The CDR3 sequence is 16 residues long. CDR1 and CDR2 (germline): SEHNR, FQNEAQ (reference sequence). Trimming took 6 bases from V and 5 from J, leaving 20 bases between them. The CDR3 nucleotides read TGTGCCAGCAGATCACTCGTGGGGCGAGGAGACAATGAGCAGTTCTTC. It yields the protein CASRSLVGRGDNEQFF.

This chain connects TRBV29-1 to TRBJ2-5; 9 positions agree with TRBD1. The ends lost 4 bases at V and 5 bases at J; junction bases unmatched: 5. Germline CDR1 SQVTM, CDR2 ANQGSEA. There are 13 residues in the CDR3. The CDR3 coding sequence is TGCAGCGTTGGTGGACAGGGGTTGGAGACCCAGTACTTC. This translates into CSVGGQGLETQYF.

The rearrangement joins TRBV4-3 to TRBJ2-2; D not certain. Trimming pared 1 base from V and 5 bases from J, leaving 11 bases between. CDR1 is LGHNA and CDR2 is YSLEER in the germline V gene. The CDR3 runs to 15 residues. CDR3 in DNA: TGCGCCAGCAGCCAAGTAGGAGCGTATACCGGGGAGCTGTTTTTT. It codes for CASSQVGAYTGELFF.

This CDR3 is CASSPDHGSQETQYF. The CDR3 nucleotides read TGTGCCAGCAGCCCAGATCATGGGAGCCAAGAGACCCAGTACTTC. The V and J genes are TRBV9 and TRBJ2-5; tentatively, D is TRBD2 (5 bases). Germline CDR1 reads SGDLS; CDR2 reads YYNGEE. The CDR3 length is 15 residues. V was cut by 4 bases and J by 1 base, with 14 bases left in between.

This chain uses TRBV19 with TRBJ2-7; tentative D call: TRBD2 (6 bases). Germline CDR1 is LNHDA and CDR2 is SQIVND (reference sequence). V dropped 5 bases and J dropped 3 bases, with 14 bases sitting between them. The length of the CDR3 is 14 residues. The CDR3 DNA reads TGTGCCAGTAGTCCCGGGGGACGGTACTACGAGCAGTACTTC. Its protein product is CASSPGGRYYEQYF.

J is TRBJ2-5 and V is TRBV25-1; 7 bases are a match to TRBD1. The germline V gene has CDR1 MGHDK and CDR2 SYGVNS. V was clipped by 5 bases and J by 2 bases; unmatched bases: 2. The CDR3 is 13 amino acids. CDR3 nucleotides: TGTGCCAGCAGTAAGGGACAGCAAGAGACCCAGTACTTC. Its translation: CASSKGQQETQYF.